Below, 5 T cell receptor beta chains from the same sample are listed, as sequenced in a study of CD8+ T cells in alopecia areata. Sequencing used cDNA as its template, made by extracting RNA and reverse transcribing it. Assay used: immunoSEQ multiplex PCR; TCRdb lists only in-frame clones, some missing. Here the sample spans around 190,000 clones, approximately 56% being singletons. As to treatment: oral pan-JAK inhibitor, 5-10 mg twice daily. Material: CD4+ T cells sorted from blood, obtained at week 4, from a patient treated with tofacitinib. These receptors all come from a human donor with alopecia areata.

The chain carries TRBV20-1 and TRBJ2-7; no definite D call. CDR3 length: 11 residues. Germline V CDR1 and CDR2: DFQATT, SNEGSKA (reference sequence). The V gene lost 2 bases and the J gene lost 4 bases, with 6 bases spanning the gap. CDR3 nucleotides: TGCAGTGCTAGACCCATATACGAGCAGTACTTC. Protein product: CSARPIYEQYF.

V usage is TRBV29-1 and J usage is TRBJ2-7, with TRBD1 matching 9 bases. Germline CDR1 reads SQVTM; CDR2 reads ANQGSEA. This CDR3 spans 18 amino acids. Germline trimming cut 0 bases from V and 0 bases from J; bases unmatched to any gene: 12. The CDR3 DNA is TGCAGCGTTGAAGATGAGAGGGGACAGGGCACCCTCTCCTACGAGCAGTACTTC. Residues: CSVEDERGQGTLSYEQYF.

This clone was seen once. The V and J genes are TRBV29-1 and TRBJ1-2, with 8 positions matching TRBD1. CDR3 length equals 13 residues. The V and J ends lost 3 bases and 1 base, in that order; junction bases with no gene match: 1. Germline-derived CDR1 and CDR2 are SQVTM and ANQGSEA. In DNA form, the CDR3 reads TGCAGCGTTGATGGACAGGGTAACTATGGCTACACCTTC. It yields the protein CSVDGQGNYGYTF.

This clone has only a few counts. A much larger clonotype is one base distant, so this may be a read error. The CDR3 region has the DNA TGTGCCAGCAGCTTGGGGACAGGGAGGTACAATGAGCAGTTCTTC. Translation: CASSLGTGRYNEQFF. The chain joins TRBV11-2 to TRBJ2-1, with 9 bases lining up with TRBD1. Germline CDR1 and CDR2: SGHAT and FQNNGV. The CDR3 covers 15 residues. J was trimmed by 4 bases and V by 3 bases; bases with no gene match: 4. Full variable domain (rest looked up from reference TRBV11-2 and TRBJ2-1): EAGVAQSPRYKIIEKRQSVAFWCNPISGHATLYWYQQILGQGPKLLIQFQNNGVVDDSQLPKDRFSAERLKGVDSTLKIQPAKLEDSAVYLCASSLGTGRYNEQFFGPGTRLTVL.

The chain is built from TRBV9 and TRBJ2-1, with 9 bases that match TRBD2. This CDR3 has 16 residues. Trimming removed 3 bases from V and 2 bases from J; junction bases left unmatched: 6. The germline gives CDR1 SGDLS, CDR2 YYNGEE. CDR3 DNA: TGTGCCAGCAGCGCCCACGCTAGCGGGACCTACAATGAGCAGTTCTTC. This gives the protein CASSAHASGTYNEQFF. Supplemented by reference TRBV9 and TRBJ2-1, the full variable domain reads DSGVTQTPKHLITATGQRVTLRCSPRSGDLSVYWYQQSLDQGLQFLIQYYNGEERAKGNILERFSAQQFPDLHSELNLSSLELGDSALYFCASSAHASGTYNEQFFGPGTRLTVL.